This T cell receptor (beta chain) was found in a study of blood T cell repertoires in COVID-19. In the study's own analysis: Quantification of nucleated cells was approximated via reference gene primer amplification. Produced via immunoSEQ multiplex PCR; TCRdb's table is partial and in-frame only. The V and J calls and the clone size are those of that table, but D and trimming were determined from the DNA. Of tens of thousands of clones in the sample, around 90% were seen once. This CDR3 has 14 residues. Looked up from germline, CDR1 is DFQATT and CDR2 is SNEGSKA (reference sequence). V was clipped by 6 bases and J by 4 bases, with 15 bases between them.

The genes are TRBV20-1 and TRBJ1-4; tentatively, D is TRBD1 (6 bases). Material for sequencing was peripheral blood. This receptor was identified in a human donor in a cohort sampled during active COVID-19. CDR3 protein: CSASIGQFNEKLFF. CDR3 bases: TGCAGTGCGAGTATTGGACAGTTTAATGAAAAACTGTTTTTT.